This is a list of T cell receptor beta chains from one sample in a study of CDR3 diversity in severe acne. TCRdb reprocessed the PCR reads with MiXCR, giving one entry per CDR3 protein. The sample lists around 91,000 distinct CDR3 sequences, approximately 51% seen once, with around an eighth in the top ten. Sample: blood. The receptor set was obtained from a male donor in good health, without acne. Both conserved end residues are part of each CDR3. The order of the fields is J gene, V gene, D gene, clone size, CDR3 protein, CDR3 DNA. The D gene is left open where the match is weak. Part of the rows lack a size; the others show once, few, many or a class for expanded clones.

TRBJ1-2 | TRBV28 | NA | NA | CASSDRNCGYTF | TGTGCCAGCAGTGACCGTAACTGTGGCTACACCTTC
TRBJ1-2 | TRBV29-1 | NA | many | CSVEVGVDYGYTF | TGCAGCGTTGAGGTCGGGGTTGACTATGGCTACACCTTC
TRBJ2-2 | TRBV9 | NA | NA | CASSVALAGGGELFF | TGTGCCAGCAGCGTAGCTTTGGCAGGAGGCGGGGAGCTGTTTTTT
TRBJ1-1 | TRBV9 | NA | many | CASSGDAGEAFF | TGTGCCAGCAGCGGGGACGCGGGAGAAGCTTTCTTT
TRBJ2-7 | TRBV13 | TRBD2 | NA | CASSSRTSGGAHEQYF | TGTGCCAGCAGCTCCCGGACTAGCGGGGGGGCTCACGAGCAGTACTTC
TRBJ1-1 | TRBV3-1 | TRBD1 | few | CASSPTTLRTGKNTEAFF | TGTGCCAGCAGCCCGACGACCCTCAGGACAGGGAAGAACACTGAAGCTTTCTTT
TRBJ2-2 | TRBV2 | NA | once | CASNRLATGELFF | TGTGCCAGCAACCGGCTAGCGACCGGGGAGCTGTTTTTT
TRBJ2-5 | TRBV5-5 | TRBD2 | NA | CASSSLAGDEETQYF | TGTGCCAGCAGCTCTCTAGCGGGAGACGAAGAGACCCAGTACTTC
TRBJ2-2 | TRBV2 | TRBD1 | NA | CASSDARGTGELFF | TGTGCCAGCAGTGACGCCAGGGGGACCGGGGAGCTGTTTTTT
TRBJ2-5 | TRBV24-1 | TRBD1 | NA | CATQSRGETQYF | TGTGCCACCCAGAGCAGGGGGGAGACCCAGTACTTC
TRBJ2-5 | TRBV20-1 | TRBD2 | NA | CSGGTSGLETQYF | TGCAGTGGCGGGACTAGCGGTTTGGAGACCCAGTACTTC
TRBJ1-2 | TRBV6-5 | NA | NA | CASSIIRPANYGYTF | TGTGCCAGCAGTATTATCCGTCCCGCTAACTATGGCTACACCTTC
TRBJ1-5 | TRBV10-1 | NA | many | CASSESGVSNQPQHF | TGCGCCAGCAGTGAGTCAGGGGTCAGCAATCAGCCCCAGCATTTT
TRBJ2-2 | TRBV25-1 | NA | few | CASSLRGGELFF | TGTGCCAGCAGTCTGCGGGGCGGGGAGCTGTTTTTT
TRBJ1-3 | TRBV25-1 | NA | NA | CASSESVYHGSNGTIYF | TGTGCCAGCAGTGAGTCTGTCTATCATGGTTCTAACGGCACCATATATTTT
TRBJ2-3 | TRBV7-2 | TRBD2 | NA | CASSWGSGESTDTQYF | TGTGCCAGCAGCTGGGGTAGCGGGGAGAGCACAGATACGCAGTATTTT
TRBJ1-5 | TRBV19 | NA | NA | CASSLRGVEQSAQHF | TGTGCCAGTAGTCTCAGGGGAGTCGAGCAATCAGCCCAGCATTTT
TRBJ1-5 | TRBV4-1 | TRBD1 | many | CASRQGPGSNQPQHF | TGCGCCAGTCGACAGGGTCCTGGAAGCAATCAGCCCCAGCATTTT
TRBJ2-1 | TRBV7-2 | TRBD2 | NA | CASSPTAGESNEQFF | TGTGCCAGCAGCCCCACGGCGGGGGAAAGCAATGAGCAGTTCTTC
TRBJ2-7 | TRBV20-1 | TRBD2 | NA | CSASLAGLCSYEQYF | TGCAGTGCTTCACTAGCGGGACTATGCTCCTACGAGCAGTACTTC
TRBJ1-5 | TRBV2 | NA | many | CASSDRAPYTYSNQPQHF | TGTGCCAGCAGTGACCGGGCCCCATACACCTATAGCAATCAGCCCCAGCATTTT
TRBJ2-1 | TRBV5-1 | NA | many | CASSTGHPYNEQFF | TGCGCCAGCAGTACGGGACACCCCTACAATGAGCAGTTCTTC
TRBJ2-3 | TRBV11-3 | NA | few | CASRPALSTDTQYF | TGTGCCAGCCGACCCGCATTATCTACAGATACGCAGTATTTT
TRBJ1-1 | TRBV12-3/TRBV12-4 | NA | NA | CASTRGGMNTGAFF | TGTGCCAGCACCCGGGGGGGGATGAACACTGGGGCTTTCTTT
TRBJ1-5 | TRBV27 | NA | many | CASPSQIHNQPQHF | TGTGCCAGCCCCTCCCAGATTCACAATCAGCCCCAGCATTTT
TRBJ2-5 | TRBV20-1 | TRBD2 | many | CSASPVTGGGPF | TGCAGTGCTAGCCCCGTGACGGGGGGGGGTCCGTTC
TRBJ1-2 | TRBV9 | TRBD1 | NA | CASSVALGQAYGYTF | TGTGCCAGCAGCGTAGCTTTGGGACAGGCCTATGGCTACACCTTC
TRBJ2-7 | TRBV5-1 | TRBD1 | NA | CASSSTGVYEQYF | TGCGCCAGCAGCTCGACAGGGGTGTACGAGCAGTACTTC
TRBJ1-1 | TRBV7-9 | NA | NA | CASSHASQGSSGTEAFF | TGTGCCAGCAGCCACGCTTCGCAGGGTTCATCGGGCACTGAAGCTTTCTTT
TRBJ1-1 | TRBV7-9 | NA | few | CASSSSPYTEAFF | TGTGCCAGCAGCTCCAGCCCCTACACTGAAGCTTTCTTT
TRBJ1-5 | TRBV12-3/TRBV12-4 | NA | NA | CASGKATSQPQHF | TGTGCCAGCGGTAAGGCCACAAGCCAGCCCCAGCATTTT
TRBJ2-5 | TRBV9 | TRBD2 | NA | CASRPSAGDGETQYF | TGTGCCAGCAGACCCTCGGCGGGAGACGGAGAGACCCAGTACTTC
TRBJ1-4 | TRBV7-8 | NA | NA | CASTSLDRDNEKLFF | TGTGCCAGCACTTCCTTAGACAGAGATAATGAAAAACTGTTTTTT
TRBJ2-7 | TRBV19 | NA | many | CASKDRNAYEQYF | TGTGCCAGTAAAGACAGGAATGCCTACGAGCAGTACTTC
TRBJ1-5 | TRBV12-3/TRBV12-4 | NA | NA | CASRYRDQPQHF | TGTGCCAGCAGGTACAGGGATCAGCCCCAGCATTTT
TRBJ1-1 | TRBV20-1 | TRBD1 | NA | CSARGPPRTGGRDTEAFF | TGCAGTGCTAGAGGACCCCCGAGGACAGGGGGTAGGGACACTGAAGCTTTCTTT
TRBJ2-1 | TRBV7-6 | NA | NA | CASSWEGASYDEQFF | TGTGCCAGCAGCTGGGAGGGGGCTAGCTACGATGAGCAGTTCTTC
TRBJ1-4 | TRBV29-1 | TRBD1 | few | CSALQGANEKLFF | TGCAGCGCACTACAGGGGGCAAATGAAAAACTGTTTTTT
TRBJ2-2 | TRBV7-9 | TRBD2 | NA | CASAGRGLAVSGELFF | TGTGCCAGCGCCGGCCGGGGACTAGCGGTATCCGGGGAGCTGTTTTTT
TRBJ1-1 | TRBV6-2/TRBV6-3 | NA | NA | CAIKAGGFLAEAFF | TGTGCCATTAAGGCTGGGGGCTTTCTGGCTGAAGCTTTCTTT
TRBJ2-5 | TRBV6-6 | TRBD2 | NA | CASRSPGLAGETQYF | TGTGCCAGCAGATCGCCGGGACTAGCGGGGGAGACCCAGTACTTC
TRBJ2-5 | TRBV5-1 | NA | many | CASSLDGTPSYF | TGCGCCAGCAGCTTGGATGGGACCCCATCGTACTTC
TRBJ2-5 | TRBV20-1 | TRBD2 | few | CSAYLAGGPETQYF | TGCAGTGCTTACCTAGCGGGAGGTCCGGAGACCCAGTACTTC
TRBJ2-2 | TRBV5-4 | TRBD2 | many | CASSPSTSVNTGELFF | TGTGCCAGCAGCCCGTCGACTAGCGTGAACACCGGGGAGCTGTTTTTT
TRBJ1-1 | TRBV12-3/TRBV12-4 | NA | many | CASSLKAGHEAFF | TGTGCCAGCAGTTTAAAGGCCGGCCATGAAGCTTTCTTT
TRBJ2-7 | TRBV20-1 | TRBD2 | once | CSAIKAGLCSYEQYF | TGCAGTGCTATTAAAGCGGGACTATGCTCCTACGAGCAGTACTTC
TRBJ2-2 | TRBV9 | TRBD2 | NA | CASSPGTSGTGELFF | TGTGCCAGCAGTCCCGGGACTAGCGGTACCGGGGAGCTGTTTTTT
TRBJ1-2 | TRBV20-1 | NA | NA | CSARDSRGYGYTF | TGCAGTGCTAGAGATTCCCGAGGCTACGGCTACACCTTC
TRBJ1-5 | TRBV5-1 | NA | NA | CASSSGFRQPQHF | TGCGCCAGCAGCTCAGGGTTCAGGCAGCCCCAGCATTTT
TRBJ2-3 | TRBV20-1 | TRBD2 | NA | CSASTASGGTSTDTQYF | TGCAGTGCTAGTACGGCTAGCGGGGGGACTAGCACAGATACGCAGTATTTT
TRBJ2-1 | TRBV4-1 | NA | many | CASSQIWWSYNEQFF | TGCGCCAGCAGCCAGATCTGGTGGTCCTACAATGAGCAGTTCTTC
TRBJ2-2 | TRBV7-9 | NA | many | CASSSSGPKSGELFF | TGTGCCAGCAGTTCCTCCGGGCCCAAGTCCGGGGAGCTGTTTTTT
TRBJ2-7 | TRBV7-6 | TRBD2 | NA | CASVGAGGPPWEQYF | TGTGCCAGCGTCGGAGCGGGAGGGCCGCCTTGGGAGCAGTACTTC
TRBJ2-7 | TRBV20-1 | NA | few | CSAKGSSYEQYF | TGCAGTGCTAAGGGGAGCTCCTACGAGCAGTACTTC
TRBJ2-7 | TRBV20-1 | TRBD1 | medium-sized | CSASRADRGTYEQYF | TGCAGTGCTAGTAGGGCCGACAGGGGAACCTACGAGCAGTACTTC
TRBJ2-1 | TRBV7-6 | NA | NA | CASSFLGNEQFF | TGTGCCAGCAGCTTCTTGGGCAATGAGCAGTTCTTC
TRBJ2-7 | TRBV24-1 | NA | NA | CATSGYSYEQYF | TGTGCCACCAGTGGCTACTCCTACGAGCAGTACTTC
TRBJ1-6 | TRBV11-1 | NA | NA | CASSLGGGRSPLHF | TGTGCCAGCAGCTTAGGCGGGGGGAGGTCACCCCTCCACTTT
TRBJ2-3 | TRBV5-1 | NA | NA | CASSCPTDTQYF | TGCGCCAGCAGCTGTCCGACAGATACGCAGTATTTT
TRBJ2-5 | TRBV3-1 | TRBD2 | many | CASSRLAGANFDPQETQYF | TGTGCCAGCAGTCGACTAGCGGGGGCGAATTTCGACCCCCAAGAGACCCAGTACTTC